The 8 T cell receptor beta chains below come from one sample, sequenced in a study of identical twins (dated by TCRdb to 2016 to 2017). The library came from 5' RACE. Instrument used: Illumina HiSeq 2000. The public sequencing data were trimmed at Q25 with fastp and processed into clonotypes with MiXCR by TCRdb, which kept only in-frame beta chains. Rows are unified per CDR3 protein, each entry keeping the most common DNA and genes. The sample table lists about 890,000 distinct CDR3 sequences, roughly an eighth of them with a count of one. 1.5% to 2% of the sample belongs to the ten largest clones. This same sample was also part of a study on yellow fever vaccine responses in identical twins.

Sequenced material: PBMCs. The receptors derive from a woman aged 18-29 years in good health.

The V gene is TRBV4-1, the J gene TRBJ1-4, with 7 nucleotides matching TRBD1. V lost 6 bases and J lost 3; bases outside the gene matches: 7. Germline V gives CDR1 MGHRA, CDR2 YSYEKL. The CDR3 runs to 15 residues. The CDR3 DNA follows: TGCGCCAGCAGGTCCCCCGGGACAGCTAATGAAAAACTGTTTTTT. This encodes CASRSPGTANEKLFF.

This clonotype was counted between two and nine times. The chain links TRBV4-1 to TRBJ2-2; no firm D call. Per germline, CDR1 MGHRA and CDR2 YSYEKL. This CDR3 has 14 amino acids. Trimming left V 1 base short and J 6 bases short, with 9 bases between. Here the CDR3 reads CASSQVPSPGELFF. The CDR3 bases are TGCGCCAGCAGCCAAGTCCCCAGCCCCGGGGAGCTGTTTTTT.

J is TRBJ1-2 and V is TRBV3-1, with D unresolved. The ends were cut back, 0 bases at V and 5 bases at J, with 7 bases in the middle. This CDR3 spans 13 amino acids. Germline CDR1 reads LGHDT; CDR2 reads YNNKEL (reference sequence). Here the CDR3 reads CASSQEGPYGYTF. In DNA, the CDR3 is TGTGCCAGCAGCCAAGAGGGCCCGTATGGCTACACCTTC.

The CDR3 DNA is TGTGCCAGCTCACCACCGGGGGGACAGCCTTCAAAAGAGACCCAGTACTTC. Translated: CASSPPGGQPSKETQYF. The chain joins TRBV18 to TRBJ2-5; a weak D match, TRBD1 (7 bases). The germline CDR1 and CDR2 sequences are KGHSH and LQKENI. This CDR3 has 17 amino acids. V was shortened by 0 bases and J by 3 bases, with 17 bases between the two germline ends. Together with reference TRBV18 and TRBJ2-5, the CDR3 gives the full variable domain: NAGVMQNPRHLVRRRGQEARLRCSPMKGHSHVYWYRQLPEEGLKFMVYLQKENIIDESGMPKERFSAEFPKEGPSILRIQQVVRGDSAAYFCASSPPGGQPSKETQYFGPGTRLLVL.

The J gene is TRBJ2-2, the V gene TRBV12-3 or TRBV12-4, with TRBD2 matching over 14 bases. The CDR3 contains 18 residues. The trim removed 0 bases at V and 3 bases at J, leaving 3 bases unmatched. CDR3 residues: CASSLAWGLAGDTGELFF. DNA of the CDR3: TGTGCCAGCAGTTTAGCGTGGGGACTAGCGGGAGACACCGGGGAGCTGTTTTTT.

There are a few counts of this clonotype. The V gene is TRBV4-1, the J gene TRBJ1-4; D not resolved. This CDR3 spans 12 amino acids. Germline CDR1 MGHRA, CDR2 YSYEKL. V dropped 1 base and J dropped 8 bases, with 5 bases sitting between them. CDR3 protein: CASSQGLEKLFF. In nucleotides, the CDR3 is TGCGCCAGCAGCCAAGGGCTGGAAAAACTGTTTTTT.

J is TRBJ2-5 and V is TRBV5-1; D perhaps matches TRBD1 (6 bases). V shed 4 bases and J shed 0 bases, with 13 bases lying between them. The CDR3 runs 15 residues. Germline CDR1 and CDR2: SGHRS and YFSETQ. CDR3 protein: CASSDARGNQETQYF. For the CDR3, the DNA is TGCGCCAGCAGCGACGCCAGGGGAAACCAAGAGACCCAGTACTTC.

Many counts were recorded for this clonotype. The rearrangement uses TRBV28 and TRBJ2-7, with TRBD1 identical over 9 bases. From germline, CDR1 is MDHEN and CDR2 SYDVKM. With V trimmed by 5 bases and J by 5 bases, 10 bases remained unmatched. The CDR3 covers 15 residues. Written as DNA, the CDR3 is TGTGCCAGCAGTCCCGGGACAGGGAGTCGGCACGAGCAGTACTTC. Translating it yields CASSPGTGSRHEQYF.